This T cell receptor beta chain was sequenced during a study of shared clonotypes between healthy human individuals. On the study more broadly: The cohort had two women and a few men, ages 18 to 49. CD4 naive and memory got three plates each, CD8 naive two, CD8 memory one.

Positively selected for CCR7, the CD45RO-negative cells used as naive CD8 cells excluded terminally differentiated effector memory CD45RA+ cells. Of note for this clone: Its antigen is undetermined.

Germline loops: CDR1 SGHDN, CDR2 FVKESK. There are 15 residues in the CDR3. V lost 2 bases to trimming and J lost 6 bases, with 16 bases between them. Assay: immunoSEQ multiplex PCR; the TCRdb copy retains only in-frame clones and omits some. The sample carries more than 2 million clones, roughly 94% recorded once. Study-wide points: Limitation of the genetic and exposure-history diversity represented came from the few donors.

The material sequenced was naive CD8+ T cells sorted from blood. The chain couples TRBV14 to TRBJ2-5, with unresolved D. The TCR sequence derives from a young man in good health. CDR3 DNA sequence: TGTGCCAGCAGCCAATCGGCAGGAGATCTCAAGACCCAGTACTTC. This encodes CASSQSAGDLKTQYF.